The T cell receptor (beta chain) under discussion was sequenced for a study of T cell responses to AZD1222 COVID-19 vaccine. Notes on the study in general: Regions 160-218 and 743-854 held dominance among vaccine-associated CD4 TCRs, which spanned spike.

Sequenced by immunoSEQ multiplex PCR; TCRdb stores in-frame clones only, minus some. The repertoire holds about 150,000 clones, with approximately 87% as singletons. For this clone: Its antigen is unidentified.

Germline CDR1 is LGHNA and CDR2 is YSLEER. CDR3 size: 13 residues. V was cut by 4 bases and J by 1 base, with 7 bases left in between. Sequenced material: peripheral blood, taken 28 days after the second AZD1222 dose. This rearrangement joins TRBV4-3 to TRBJ1-1; D is perhaps TRBD1 (5 bases). The receptor comes from an adult who received the AZD1222 COVID-19 vaccine. The CDR3 is CASSPTENTEAFF. The CDR3 DNA reads as TGCGCCAGCAGCCCGACAGAGAACACTGAAGCTTTCTTT.